The 18 T cell receptor beta chains in this list originate from one sample, sequenced in a study of OX40 agonist ivuxolimab in advanced cancers. The repertoire was sequenced with immunoSEQ multiplex PCR; TCRdb's copy has only in-frame clones and lacks some. Found here are about 79,000 clones, around 92% of them singletons; the top ten hold approximately 10%. The sequences come from CD4+ or CD8+ T cells sorted from blood, collected in a trial of the OX40 agonist ivuxolimab. All receptors derive from an adult with an advanced solid tumor such as melanoma, head and neck, liver or kidney cancer.

This chain joins TRBV9 and TRBJ1-2; 11 bases agree with TRBD1. Trimming at V came to 0 bases and at J to 6 bases, leaving 4 bases not matched to a gene. CDR3 length: 15 amino acids. Germline CDR1 reads SGDLS; CDR2 reads YYNGEE. The CDR3, as DNA: TGTGCCAGCAGCGTAGATGGGGGACAGGGGGATGGCTACACCTTC. This codes for CASSVDGGQGDGYTF.

This rearrangement joins TRBV7-9 to TRBJ2-5, with D perhaps matching TRBD1 or TRBD2 (6 bases each). Germline CDR1 is SEHNR and CDR2 is FQNEAQ (reference sequence). The CDR3 consists of 15 residues. V was trimmed by 1 base and J by 4 bases, leaving 13 bases between them. The CDR3 sequence: CASSLGGAPGETQYF. The CDR3 region has the DNA TGTGCCAGCAGCTTAGGGGGGGCCCCTGGAGAGACCCAGTACTTC.

In this sample, this clone turned up once. The rearrangement links TRBV9 to TRBJ2-7; 7 bases are a match to TRBD1. The CDR3 runs to 14 residues. V gave up 3 bases and J gave up 3 bases; unmatched junction bases: 6. CDR1 and CDR2 (germline): SGDLS, YYNGEE. The CDR3 region is CASSARQGNYEQYF. CDR3 bases: TGTGCCAGCAGCGCGAGACAGGGAAACTACGAGCAGTACTTC.

The chain employs TRBV12-5 and TRBJ2-3; 7 bases line up with TRBD2. Germline CDR1 is LGHNT and CDR2 is FRNRAP. This CDR3 comprises 20 residues. J lost 2 bases, V lost 0 bases, and 17 bases had no gene match. Written as DNA, the CDR3 is TGTGCTAGTGGTTTGGTAAGAGGGGTTCAGCGGGGACGTTCCACAGATACGCAGTATTTT. It codes for CASGLVRGVQRGRSTDTQYF. The entire variable domain, with the rest obtained from reference TRBV12-5 and TRBJ2-3, is as follows: DARVTQTPRHKVTEMGQEVTMRCQPILGHNTVFWYRQTMMQGLELLAYFRNRAPLDDSGMPKDRFSAEMPDATLATLKIQPSEPRDSAVYFCASGLVRGVQRGRSTDTQYFGPGTRLTVL.

Only a few counts were recorded for this clone. The chain links TRBV5-1 to TRBJ2-7; 8 nucleotides agree with TRBD1. CDR1 is SGHRS and CDR2 is YFSETQ in the germline V gene. The CDR3 is 14 amino acids. V was clipped by 4 bases and J by 4 bases; unmatched bases: 7. This CDR3 reads CASSTRQGLYEQYF. In DNA, the CDR3 is TGCGCCAGCAGCACTCGACAGGGGTTGTACGAGCAGTACTTC. Variable domain in full (rest from reference TRBV5-1 and TRBJ2-7): KAGVTQTPRYLIKTRGQQVTLSCSPISGHRSVSWYQQTPGQGLQFLFEYFSETQRNKGNFPGRFSGRQFSNSRSEMNVSTLELGDSALYLCASSTRQGLYEQYFGPGTRLTVT.

This clone was observed a handful of times. The chain combines TRBV2 with TRBJ1-5; D is ambiguous. In germline, CDR1 is SNHLY, CDR2 FYNNEI. The CDR3 spans 16 residues. Trimming took off 7 bases at V and 0 bases at J, with 16 bases between the two ends. The CDR3 is CASNWALPDSNQPQHF. CDR3 DNA: TGTGCCAGCAATTGGGCCCTTCCCGATAGCAATCAGCCCCAGCATTTT.

The V and J genes are TRBV5-1 and TRBJ1-1; a weak D match, TRBD1 (5 bases). The CDR3 runs 14 residues. V shed 4 bases and J shed 1 base, with 11 bases lying between them. Germline V gene data show CDR1 as SGHRS and CDR2 as YFSETQ. The CDR3, as DNA: TGCGCCAGCAGCGTCCGGGGCTCGAACACTGAAGCTTTCTTT. Amino acids: CASSVRGSNTEAFF.

The CDR3 DNA follows: TGCAGCGTTGGGGACCTATGGGGGAACACTGAAGCTTTCTTT. Its translation is CSVGDLWGNTEAFF. The chain recombines TRBV29-1 with TRBJ1-1; D may be TRBD1 (5 bases). This CDR3 comprises 14 residues. Germline V lookup: CDR1 SQVTM, CDR2 ANQGSEA. V was clipped by 4 bases and J by 1 base, with 13 bases between them.

The rearrangement uses TRBV19 and TRBJ2-7, with D perhaps TRBD1 or TRBD2 (5 bases each). V dropped 1 base and J dropped 8 bases, with 21 bases sitting between them. This CDR3 comprises 16 residues. CDR1 LNHDA and CDR2 SQIVND come from the germline V gene (reference sequence). CDR3 protein: CASSIVVGTGTFQQYF. The CDR3 DNA reads TGTGCCAGTAGTATAGTGGTAGGGACCGGTACGTTCCAGCAGTACTTC.

Only a few counts were recorded for this clone. CDR3 region: CASSPRLEGTYGYTF. CDR3 DNA: TGTGCCAGCAGCCCACGCTTAGAGGGGACCTATGGCTACACCTTC. V is TRBV9 and J is TRBJ1-2; perhaps TRBD1 as D (5 bases). CDR3 length: 15 amino acids. Per germline, CDR1 SGDLS and CDR2 YYNGEE. V was trimmed by 4 bases and J by 4 bases, leaving 17 bases between them.

V is TRBV7-9 and J is TRBJ2-7; 11 nucleotides agree with TRBD1. The junction had 11 bases not matched to a gene; V was cut back by 5 bases and J by 5 bases. Germline values: CDR1 SEHNR, CDR2 FQNEAQ (reference sequence). This CDR3 is 16 amino acids long. The CDR3 coding sequence is TGTGCCAGCAGCCCCACCTCAGGACAGGGGGCTAACGAGCAGTACTTC. It is translated as CASSPTSGQGANEQYF.

V and J are TRBV9 and TRBJ2-1; D is undetermined. Germline CDR1 and CDR2: SGDLS and YYNGEE. The CDR3 has 13 amino acids. Deletions cut 0 bases from V and 5 bases from J, with 6 bases between. The CDR3 DNA sequence: TGTGCCAGCAGCGTAGGACAACACAATGAGCAGTTCTTC. Its protein is CASSVGQHNEQFF.

The chain is built from TRBV27 and TRBJ1-2, with TRBD1 as a possible D gene (6 bases). Germline-derived CDR1 and CDR2 are MNHEY and SMNVEV (reference sequence). V was shortened by 2 bases and J by 8 bases, with 15 bases between the two germline ends. CDR3 length: 14 residues. The CDR3 DNA follows: TGTGCCAGCAGTTTAGATAGCCAGGGGACGGGCTACACCTTC. This gives the protein CASSLDSQGTGYTF.

This clone was counted a single time. Here the CDR3 reads CASSFGGEQYF. Here the CDR3 DNA reads TGTGCCAGCAGCTTCGGGGGCGAGCAGTACTTC. This chain uses TRBV5-6 with TRBJ2-7; a weak D match, TRBD2 (6 bases). Germline V CDR1 and CDR2: SGHDT, YYEEEE. V gave up 2 bases and J gave up 6 bases, with 6 bases separating them. There are 11 residues in the CDR3.

This clone has only one observation. The J gene is TRBJ1-1, the V gene TRBV7-9; D is uncertain. This CDR3 is built from 15 residues. Trimming removed 0 bases from V and 10 bases from J, with 18 bases in between. Per the germline V gene, CDR1 is SEHNR and CDR2 is FQNEAQ (reference sequence). The CDR3 bases are TGTGCCAGCAGCTTAGCTACAGACGTTGGATTAGGAGCTTTCTTT. As protein: CASSLATDVGLGAFF.

The chain recombines TRBV7-6 with TRBJ2-7, with a weak D call TRBD2 (6 bases). The CDR3 extends over 14 amino acids. The V gene's germline CDR1 is SGHVS and CDR2 FNYEAQ. V shed 1 base and J shed 5 bases, with 12 bases lying between them. The CDR3 loop is CASSLGGDYHEQYF. The CDR3 bases are TGTGCCAGCAGCTTAGGCGGGGATTACCACGAGCAGTACTTC.

This clone was observed a handful of times. The chain couples TRBV27 to TRBJ1-5, with no clear D. The CDR3 loop spans 12 amino acids. Deletions cut 2 bases from V and 7 bases from J, with 6 bases between. CDR1 is MNHEY and CDR2 is SMNVEV in the germline V gene (reference sequence). CDR3 sequence: CASSLIGQPQHF. The CDR3 region has the DNA TGTGCCAGCAGTTTAATTGGCCAGCCCCAGCATTTT.

The gene calls are TRBV21-1 and TRBJ1-5; the D segment call TRBD1 is taken from the table without a DNA check. TRBV21-1 has pseudogene status. CDR3 length equals 17 residues. The CDR3 nucleotides are TGTGCCAGCAGCAAAGGAGCACAGGGGGCGGGCAATCAGCCCCAGCATTTT. Translated: CASSKGAQGAGNQPQHF.